The sequence of this T cell receptor (beta chain) was determined in a study of cytomegalovirus exposure and HLA in healthy donors. This CDR3 region has 16 residues. CDR1 and CDR2 (germline): GTSNPN, SVGIG (reference sequence). V was clipped by 2 bases and J by 1 base, with 14 bases between them. The PCR employed 60 Vbeta primers together with 13 Jbeta primers. Some clones are missing from TCRdb's copy, which holds only in-frame ones; the method was immunoSEQ multiplex PCR. The data contain 85,000 to 95,000 clones, over 75% of them seen just once; the ten biggest clones take up 5.3%. The sequencing sample was made of PBMCs. This sequence joins TRBV30 and TRBJ1-4; TRBD1 is a possible D gene (6 bases). This receptor was obtained from a man aged 25-40 years in good health and CMV-seropositive. Here the CDR3 reads CAWSTGGGGTNEKLFF. CDR3 DNA sequence: TGTGCCTGGAGTACTGGGGGCGGAGGAACTAATGAAAAACTGTTTTTT. The full variable domain, its missing parts supplied by reference TRBV30 and TRBJ1-4, is SQTIHQWPATLVQPVGSPLSLECTVEGTSNPNLYWYRQAAGRGLQLLFYSVGIGQISSEVPQNLSASRPQDRQFILSSKKLLLSDSGFYLCAWSTGGGGTNEKLFFGSGTQLSVL.